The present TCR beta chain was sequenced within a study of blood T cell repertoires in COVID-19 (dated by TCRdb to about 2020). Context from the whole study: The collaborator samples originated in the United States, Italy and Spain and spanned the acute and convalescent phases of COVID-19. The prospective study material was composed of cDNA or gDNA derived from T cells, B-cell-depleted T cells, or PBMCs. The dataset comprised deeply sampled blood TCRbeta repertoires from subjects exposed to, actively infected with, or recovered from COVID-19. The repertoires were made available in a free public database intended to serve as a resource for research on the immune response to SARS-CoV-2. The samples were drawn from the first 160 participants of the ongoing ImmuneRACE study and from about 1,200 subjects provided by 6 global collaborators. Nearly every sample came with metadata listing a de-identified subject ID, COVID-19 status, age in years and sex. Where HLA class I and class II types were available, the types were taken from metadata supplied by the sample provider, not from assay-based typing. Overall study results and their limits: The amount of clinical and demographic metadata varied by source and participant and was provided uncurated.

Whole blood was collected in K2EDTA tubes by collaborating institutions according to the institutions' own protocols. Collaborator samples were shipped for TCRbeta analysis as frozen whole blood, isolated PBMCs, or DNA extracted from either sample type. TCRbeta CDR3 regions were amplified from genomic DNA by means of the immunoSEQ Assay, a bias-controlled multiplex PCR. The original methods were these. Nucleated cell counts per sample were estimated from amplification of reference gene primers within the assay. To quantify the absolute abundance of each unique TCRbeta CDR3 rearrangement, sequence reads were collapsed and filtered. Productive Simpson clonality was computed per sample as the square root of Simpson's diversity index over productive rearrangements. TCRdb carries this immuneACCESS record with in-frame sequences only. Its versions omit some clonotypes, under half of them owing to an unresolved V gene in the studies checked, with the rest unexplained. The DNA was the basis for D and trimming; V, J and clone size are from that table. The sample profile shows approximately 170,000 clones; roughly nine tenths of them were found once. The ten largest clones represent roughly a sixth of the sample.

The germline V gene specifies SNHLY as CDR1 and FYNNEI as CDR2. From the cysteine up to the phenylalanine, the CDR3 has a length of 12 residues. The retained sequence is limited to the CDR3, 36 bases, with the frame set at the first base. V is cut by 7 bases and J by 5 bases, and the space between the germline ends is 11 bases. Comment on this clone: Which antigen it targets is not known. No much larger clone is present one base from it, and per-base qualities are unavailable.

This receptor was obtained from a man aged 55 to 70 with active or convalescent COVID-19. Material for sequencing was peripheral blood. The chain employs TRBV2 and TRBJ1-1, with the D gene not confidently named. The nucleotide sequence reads TGTGCCAGCATTTTACAAATGACTGAAGCTTTCTTT. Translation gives CASILQMTEAFF.